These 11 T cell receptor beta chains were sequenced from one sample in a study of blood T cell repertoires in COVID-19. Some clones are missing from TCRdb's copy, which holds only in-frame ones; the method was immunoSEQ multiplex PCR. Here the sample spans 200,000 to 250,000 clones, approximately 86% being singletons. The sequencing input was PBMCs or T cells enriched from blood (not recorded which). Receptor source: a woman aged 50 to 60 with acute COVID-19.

CDR3 in amino acids: CASSLVPGSTDTQYF. Here the CDR3 DNA reads TGTGCCAGCAGCTTAGTCCCGGGGAGCACAGATACGCAGTATTTT. This chain connects TRBV11-2 to TRBJ2-3, with D perhaps TRBD2 (5 bases). The CDR3 runs to 15 residues. Germline V gene sequence: CDR1 SGHAT, CDR2 FQNNGV. Trimming cost V 1 base and J 0 bases, with 8 bases left between them. Full variable domain (rest looked up from reference TRBV11-2 and TRBJ2-3): EAGVAQSPRYKIIEKRQSVAFWCNPISGHATLYWYQQILGQGPKLLIQFQNNGVVDDSQLPKDRFSAERLKGVDSTLKIQPAKLEDSAVYLCASSLVPGSTDTQYFGPGTRLTVL.

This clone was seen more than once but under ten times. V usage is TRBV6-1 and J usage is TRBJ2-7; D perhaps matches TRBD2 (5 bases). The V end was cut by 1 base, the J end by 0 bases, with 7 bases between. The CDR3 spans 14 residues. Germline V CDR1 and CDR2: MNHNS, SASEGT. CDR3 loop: CASSEGLSSYEQYF. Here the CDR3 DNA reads TGTGCCAGCAGTGAAGGACTAAGCTCCTACGAGCAGTACTTC.

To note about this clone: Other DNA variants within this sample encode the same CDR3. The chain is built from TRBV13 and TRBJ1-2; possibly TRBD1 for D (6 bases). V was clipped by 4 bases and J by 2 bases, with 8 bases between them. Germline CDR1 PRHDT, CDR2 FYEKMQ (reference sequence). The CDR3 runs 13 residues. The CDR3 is CASSSDRNYGYTF. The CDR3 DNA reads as TGTGCCAGCAGCTCGGACAGAAACTATGGCTACACCTTC.

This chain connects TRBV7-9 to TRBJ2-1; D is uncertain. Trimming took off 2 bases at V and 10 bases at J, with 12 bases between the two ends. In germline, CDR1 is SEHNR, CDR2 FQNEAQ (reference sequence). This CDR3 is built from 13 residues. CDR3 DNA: TGTGCCAGCAGCTTACCGATCCGCCGGGAGCAGTTCTTC. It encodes CASSLPIRREQFF.

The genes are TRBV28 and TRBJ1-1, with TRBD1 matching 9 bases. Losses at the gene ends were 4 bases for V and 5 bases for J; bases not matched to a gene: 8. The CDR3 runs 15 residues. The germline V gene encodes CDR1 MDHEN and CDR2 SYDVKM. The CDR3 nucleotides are TGTGCCAGCAGTTCCGAAACAGGGGGCATAACTGAAGCTTTCTTT. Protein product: CASSSETGGITEAFF.

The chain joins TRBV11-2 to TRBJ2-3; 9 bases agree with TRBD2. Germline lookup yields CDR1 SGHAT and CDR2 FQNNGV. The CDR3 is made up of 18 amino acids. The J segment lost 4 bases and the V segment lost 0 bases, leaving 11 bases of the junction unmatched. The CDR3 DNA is TGTGCCAGCAGCTTAGATTCCCTCGGGAGCGGGAGGCCAGATACGCAGTATTTT. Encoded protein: CASSLDSLGSGRPDTQYF. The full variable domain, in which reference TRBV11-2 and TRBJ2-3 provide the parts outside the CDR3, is EAGVAQSPRYKIIEKRQSVAFWCNPISGHATLYWYQQILGQGPKLLIQFQNNGVVDDSQLPKDRFSAERLKGVDSTLKIQPAKLEDSAVYLCASSLDSLGSGRPDTQYFGPGTRLTVL.

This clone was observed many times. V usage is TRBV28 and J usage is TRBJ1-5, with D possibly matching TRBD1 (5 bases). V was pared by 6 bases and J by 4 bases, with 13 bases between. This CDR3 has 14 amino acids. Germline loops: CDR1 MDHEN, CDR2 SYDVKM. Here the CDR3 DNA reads TGTGCCAGCAGGCCAGGGCGGCGAAATCAGCCCCAGCATTTT. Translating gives CASRPGRRNQPQHF. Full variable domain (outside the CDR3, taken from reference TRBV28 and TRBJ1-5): DVKVTQSSRYLVKRTGEKVFLECVQDMDHENMFWYRQDPGLGLRLIYFSYDVKMKEKGDIPEGYSVSREKKERFSLILESASTNQTSMYLCASRPGRRNQPQHFGDGTRLSIL.

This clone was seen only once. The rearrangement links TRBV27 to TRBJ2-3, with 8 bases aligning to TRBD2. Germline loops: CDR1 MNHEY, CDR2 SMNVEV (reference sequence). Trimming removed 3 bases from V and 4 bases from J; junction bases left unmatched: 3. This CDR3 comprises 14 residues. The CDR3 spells CASSFQAGADTQYF. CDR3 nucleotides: TGTGCCAGCAGTTTTCAAGCGGGAGCAGATACGCAGTATTTT.

The CDR3 DNA reads TGTGCCAGCAGCTTCCACAGGGGGCGAAACCCTGAAGCTTTCTTT. Its protein product is CASSFHRGRNPEAFF. This chain joins TRBV7-2 and TRBJ1-1, with 9 bases that match TRBD1. V trimming: 3 bases; J trimming: 6 bases; junction bases outside the gene matches: 8. The CDR3 runs 15 residues. Germline loops: CDR1 SGHTA, CDR2 FQGNSA.

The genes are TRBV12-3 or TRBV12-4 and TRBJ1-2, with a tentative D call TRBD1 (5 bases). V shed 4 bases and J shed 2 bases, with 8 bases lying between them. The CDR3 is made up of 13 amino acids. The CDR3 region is CASSSTVNYGYTF. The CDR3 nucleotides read TGTGCCAGCAGTTCGACAGTGAACTATGGCTACACCTTC.

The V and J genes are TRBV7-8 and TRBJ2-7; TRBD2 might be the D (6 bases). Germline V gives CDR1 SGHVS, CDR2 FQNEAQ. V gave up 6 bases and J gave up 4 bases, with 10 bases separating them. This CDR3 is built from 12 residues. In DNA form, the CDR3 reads TGTGCCAGCAGGCGGGACTCTTACGAGCAGTACTTC. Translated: CASRRDSYEQYF.